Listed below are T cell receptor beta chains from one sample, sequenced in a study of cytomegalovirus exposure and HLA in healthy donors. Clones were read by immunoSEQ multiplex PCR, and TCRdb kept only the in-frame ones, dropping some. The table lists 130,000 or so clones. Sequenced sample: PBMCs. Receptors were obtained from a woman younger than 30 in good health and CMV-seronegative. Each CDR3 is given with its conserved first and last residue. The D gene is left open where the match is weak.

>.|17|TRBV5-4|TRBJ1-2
TGTGCCAGCAGCTTCGAGCGAGTCCGGGGAATTAACTATGGCTACACCTTC
CASSFERVRGINYGYTF
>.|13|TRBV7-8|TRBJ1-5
TGTGCCAGCAGCTCTCCGGGAGGTCAGCCCCAGCATTTT
CASSSPGGQPQHF
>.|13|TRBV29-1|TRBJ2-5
TGCAGCGTTGGAGGGGGGGTCGGGGAGACCCAGTACTTC
CSVGGGVGETQYF
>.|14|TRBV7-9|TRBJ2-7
TGTGCCAGCAGCTTAGTCTACAGCTCCTACGAGCAGTACTTC
CASSLVYSSYEQYF
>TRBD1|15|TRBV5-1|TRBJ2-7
TGCGCCAGCAATGACGACAGGGCTTTCTCCTACGAGCAGTACTTC
CASNDDRAFSYEQYF
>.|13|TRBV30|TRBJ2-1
TGTGCCTGGGCCGGGAGCCGGTACAATGAGCAGTTCTTC
CAWAGSRYNEQFF
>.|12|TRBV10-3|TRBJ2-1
TGTGCCATCAGTGTTGATGGCGGTGAGCAGTTCTTC
CAISVDGGEQFF
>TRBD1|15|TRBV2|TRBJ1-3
TGTGCCAGCAGGGGCGGGACAGGGGCTGGAAACACCATATATTTT
CASRGGTGAGNTIYF
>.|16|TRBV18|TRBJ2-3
TGTGCCAGCTCACCAGGGGGCAGTCTCGGCACAGATACGCAGTATTTT
CASSPGGSLGTDTQYF
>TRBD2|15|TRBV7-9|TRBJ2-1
TGTGCCAGCAGCCAAAGCGGGAACCCCTACAATGAGCAGTTCTTC
CASSQSGNPYNEQFF
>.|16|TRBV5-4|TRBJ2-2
TGTGCCAGCAGCTTGCGACGGGAGAGATTCACCGGGGAGCTGTTTTTT
CASSLRRERFTGELFF
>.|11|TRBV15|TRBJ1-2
TGTGCCACCAGAGAACTCGGGGGCTACACCTTC
CATRELGGYTF
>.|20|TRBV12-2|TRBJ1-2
TGTGCAAGTCGCTTAAACGACGTAGCTTTACCTTGTGATGATAACTATGGCTACACCTTC
CASRLNDVALPCDDNYGYTF
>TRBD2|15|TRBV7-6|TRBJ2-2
TGTGCCAGCAGCGAGACTAGCGGGAGTATCGGGGAGCTGTTTTTT
CASSETSGSIGELFF
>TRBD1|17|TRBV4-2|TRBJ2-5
TGTGCCAGCAGCCATTCCGGGACAGGGGAGGATGGTGAGACCCAGTACTTC
CASSHSGTGEDGETQYF
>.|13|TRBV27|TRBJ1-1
TGTGCCAGCAGTTTTCGATTTGCAGAAGAAGCTTTCTTT
CASSFRFAEEAFF
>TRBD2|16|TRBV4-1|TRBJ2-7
TGCGCCAGCAGCCAAGATCCCACTAGCGGGAGCTACGAGCAGTACTTC
CASSQDPTSGSYEQYF
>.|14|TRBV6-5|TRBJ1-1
TGTGCCAGCAAGGACAATACCTTGAACACTGAAGCTTTCTTT
CASKDNTLNTEAFF
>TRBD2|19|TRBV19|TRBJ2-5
TGTGCCAGTAGTATTGGTCGAGGGAGGGCTAGCGGGAGAAAGGAGACCCAGTACTTC
CASSIGRGRASGRKETQYF
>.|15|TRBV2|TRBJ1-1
TGTGCCAGCAGCGTAGGATTGACAGGGAACACTGAAGCTTTCTTT
CASSVGLTGNTEAFF
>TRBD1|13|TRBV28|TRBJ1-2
TGTGCCAGCGCAGGGGGCGGAAACTATGGCTACACCTTC
CASAGGGNYGYTF
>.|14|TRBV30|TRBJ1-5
TGTGCCTGGAGTGTACCAGGGGCGGGTCAGCCCCAGCATTTT
CAWSVPGAGQPQHF
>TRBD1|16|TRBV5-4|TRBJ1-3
TGTGCCAGTGGAACAGGGGGCTTGAGCTCTGGAAACACCATATATTTT
CASGTGGLSSGNTIYF
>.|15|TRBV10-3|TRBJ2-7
TGTGCCATCAGTGACACGGAAATAGCAGGGATCGAGCAGTACTTC
CAISDTEIAGIEQYF
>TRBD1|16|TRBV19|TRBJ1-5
TGTGCCAGTAGCCGGACGACAGGGCGAGGCAATCAGCCCCAGCATTTT
CASSRTTGRGNQPQHF
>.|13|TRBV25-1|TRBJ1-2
TGTGCCAGCAGTGGGACAGCAAACTATGGCTACACCTTC
CASSGTANYGYTF
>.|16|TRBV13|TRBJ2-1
TGTGCCAGCAGCTTATCGGTAGGGGGTAGGCTCAATGAGCAGTTCTTC
CASSLSVGGRLNEQFF
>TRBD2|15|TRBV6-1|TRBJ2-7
TGTGCCAGCAGTGAGTCGGATAGCGGGAGCTACGAGCAGTACTTC
CASSESDSGSYEQYF
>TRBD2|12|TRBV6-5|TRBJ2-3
TGTGCCAGCAGTATCCCGGGGGGTACGCAGTATTTT
CASSIPGGTQYF
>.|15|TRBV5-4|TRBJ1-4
TGTGCCAGCAGCACGGACAGTGCAACTAATGAAAAACTGTTTTTT
CASSTDSATNEKLFF
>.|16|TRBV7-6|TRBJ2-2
TGTGCCAGCAGCTTAGCCCCACCGACAATCACCGGGGAGCTGTTTTTT
CASSLAPPTITGELFF
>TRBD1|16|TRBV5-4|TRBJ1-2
TGTGCCAGCAGCTTGGGAGCTAAAACAGGGGTTGGAGGCTACACCTTC
CASSLGAKTGVGGYTF
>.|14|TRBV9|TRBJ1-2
TGTGCCAGCAGCGTAGAAAGGGGCACCTATGGCTACACCTTC
CASSVERGTYGYTF
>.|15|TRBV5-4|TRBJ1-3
TGTGCCAGCAGCTTGGATCCTAACTCTGGAAACACCATATATTTT
CASSLDPNSGNTIYF
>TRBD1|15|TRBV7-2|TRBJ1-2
TGTGCCAGCAGCTCAGAAGCCCAGGGGGCGCAAGGCTACACCTTC
CASSSEAQGAQGYTF
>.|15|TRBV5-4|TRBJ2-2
TGTGCCAGCAGCTTGGTTGGCACAACGACCGGGGAGCTGTTTTTT
CASSLVGTTTGELFF
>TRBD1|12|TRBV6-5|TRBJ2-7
TGTGCCAGCAGCGGACAGGGCTACGAGCAGTACTTC
CASSGQGYEQYF
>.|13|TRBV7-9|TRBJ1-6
TGTGCCAGCAGCTTCGAGGGAGAATCACCCCTCCACTTT
CASSFEGESPLHF
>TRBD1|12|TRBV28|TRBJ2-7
TGTGCCAGCGGGTTACTCAACAGGGGGGAGTACTTC
CASGLLNRGEYF
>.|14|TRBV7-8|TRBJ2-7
TGTGCCAGCAGAATCTCTACGGGAGAAACCGAGCAGTACTTC
CASRISTGETEQYF
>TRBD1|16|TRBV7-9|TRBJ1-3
TGTGCCAGCAGCTTATATCACAGGGGGCTTGGAAACACCATATATTTT
CASSLYHRGLGNTIYF
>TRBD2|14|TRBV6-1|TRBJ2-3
TGTGCCAGTTTAGCGGGGGAAATCACAGATACGCAGTATTTT
CASLAGEITDTQYF
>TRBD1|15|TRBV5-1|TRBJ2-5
TGCGCCAGCAGCTTCCACCACAGGGGTGGAGAGACCCAGTACTTC
CASSFHHRGGETQYF